One and the same sample provided the 9 T cell receptor beta chains below, sequenced in a study of CD8+ T cells in alopecia areata. Sequencing relied on a cDNA template that was reverse transcribed from extracted RNA. Data came from immunoSEQ multiplex PCR; TCRdb stores just in-frame clones and leaves some out. The sample carries 200,000 to 250,000 clones, around 57% recorded once. Treatment of the sample: oral pan-JAK inhibitor, 5-10 mg twice daily. The sample consisted of CD4+ T cells sorted from blood, taken at week 4, from a patient treated with tofacitinib. These receptors were obtained from a human donor with alopecia areata.

CDR3 bases: TGCAGCGTTGAAGACCGGACGCCCGAAGCTTTCTTT. Its protein product is CSVEDRTPEAFF. The V gene is TRBV29-1, the J gene TRBJ1-1; D remains ambiguous. This CDR3 has 12 residues. Germline loops: CDR1 SQVTM, CDR2 ANQGSEA. With 0 bases removed from V and 8 bases from J, the gap between germline ends came to 10 bases.

In this sample, this clone turned up many times. This same CDR3 is encoded by further DNA sequences in the sample. The chain has TRBV30 and TRBJ1-5; D gene uncertain. Trimming removed 3 bases at V and 8 bases at J, with 14 bases between. Germline V gives CDR1 GTSNPN, CDR2 SVGIG (reference sequence). This CDR3 comprises 13 residues. The CDR3 is CAWSPGDVEPQHF. CDR3 nucleotide sequence: TGTGCCTGGAGCCCAGGCGACGTGGAGCCCCAGCATTTT.

The genes are TRBV7-2 and TRBJ1-4; 7 bases match TRBD1. The CDR3 runs to 14 residues. Germline values: CDR1 SGHTA, CDR2 FQGNSA. V was clipped by 6 bases and J by 10 bases; unmatched bases: 11. The chain's CDR3 is CASSRGGQEGKLFF. CDR3 DNA: TGTGCCAGCAGTAGAGGCGGACAGGAAGGAAAACTGTTTTTT.

The chain links TRBV5-1 to TRBJ1-5; D unclear. Germline CDR1 SGHRS, CDR2 YFSETQ. V was cut by 1 base and J by 1 base, with 3 bases left in between. The length of the CDR3 is 13 residues. The chain's CDR3 is CASSLSSNQPQHF. The CDR3 DNA follows: TGCGCCAGCAGCTTGAGCAGCAATCAGCCCCAGCATTTT.

About this clone: A much larger clone lies one base from this, so it may be a read error. The chain has TRBV7-2 and TRBJ2-5; the match to TRBD1 covers 7 bases. The J call may be mistaken, given a closer DNA end match to TRBJ2-7. The CDR3 is 12 amino acids. The germline V gene has CDR1 SGHTA and CDR2 FQGNSA. The CDR3 coding sequence is TGTGCCAGCAGCTTGACAGGGTACGAGCAGTACTTC. Translating gives CASSLTGYEQYF.

The gene calls are TRBV30 and TRBJ2-2, with D perhaps matching TRBD2 (6 bases). The V end was cut by 2 bases, the J end by 0 bases, with 10 bases between. Germline CDR1 GTSNPN, CDR2 SVGIG (reference sequence). The CDR3 has 15 amino acids. The CDR3 DNA reads TGTGCCTGGAGTTCGGGACTCCCGAACACCGGGGAGCTGTTTTTT. It codes for CAWSSGLPNTGELFF.

The V call is TRBV7-9, the J call TRBJ2-1; perhaps D is TRBD1 or TRBD2 (5 bases each). The germline CDR1 and CDR2 sequences are SEHNR and FQNEAQ (reference sequence). The CDR3 consists of 15 residues. The germline V and J ends were trimmed by 4 bases and 0 bases, with 10 bases remaining between them. The CDR3 reads CASSCRDDSYNEQFF. The CDR3 region has the DNA TGTGCCAGCAGCTGTCGGGACGACTCCTACAATGAGCAGTTCTTC.

Only a few counts were recorded for this clone. The chain carries TRBV6-6 and TRBJ1-4, with 7 bases matching TRBD1. CDR3 length: 15 residues. Losses at the gene ends were 2 bases for V and 7 bases for J; bases not matched to a gene: 7. Germline-derived CDR1 and CDR2 are MNHNY and SVGAGI (reference sequence). The CDR3 DNA reads TGTGCCAGCAGTTACCGGCCGGGGGACAGTGAAAAACTGTTTTTT. Residues: CASSYRPGDSEKLFF.

This clone was observed a handful of times. The J gene is TRBJ2-7, the V gene TRBV19; D remains unclear. There are 11 residues in the CDR3. Looked up from germline, CDR1 is LNHDA and CDR2 is SQIVND (reference sequence). V was clipped by 7 bases and J by 6 bases, with 10 bases between them. CDR3 loop: CASKTKGEQYF. CDR3 DNA: TGTGCCAGTAAAACGAAGGGCGAGCAGTACTTC.